The clone carrying this T cell receptor beta chain was seen a few times. Its antigen is undetermined. V was cut by 0 bases and J by 6 bases, with 12 bases left in between. The germline V gene has CDR1 SGHRS and CDR2 YFSETQ. CDR3 length equals 14 residues. The sample originates from a study of blood T cells in healthy people across ages. Study results and limitations: Per million T cells, the diversity of TCR beta decreased roughly linearly as age advanced. The study found more naive CD4+ cells and higher diversity in long-lived than aged donors.

Per sample, no less than 5 micrograms of total RNA were extracted. Sample-barcoded 5' priming and a J-beta primer mix drove a second PCR of about 7 to 12 cycles. TCRdb recomputed calls from the 5' RACE reads with MiXCR, one row per CDR3 protein. The sample has about 730,000 distinct CDR3 sequences; 43% are singletons. The chain recombines TRBV5-1 with TRBJ1-1; D unclear. The sequenced sample consisted of blood. The sequence was obtained from a woman in her fifties or sixties in good health. The CDR3 loop is CASSLGEWIPEAFF. The CDR3 DNA reads TGCGCCAGCAGCTTGGGAGAATGGATCCCTGAAGCTTTCTTT. Based on the CDR3 plus reference TRBV5-1 and TRBJ1-1, the full variable domain is KAGVTQTPRYLIKTRGQQVTLSCSPISGHRSVSWYQQTPGQGLQFLFEYFSETQRNKGNFPGRFSGRQFSNSRSEMNVSTLELGDSALYLCASSLGEWIPEAFFGQGTRLTVV.